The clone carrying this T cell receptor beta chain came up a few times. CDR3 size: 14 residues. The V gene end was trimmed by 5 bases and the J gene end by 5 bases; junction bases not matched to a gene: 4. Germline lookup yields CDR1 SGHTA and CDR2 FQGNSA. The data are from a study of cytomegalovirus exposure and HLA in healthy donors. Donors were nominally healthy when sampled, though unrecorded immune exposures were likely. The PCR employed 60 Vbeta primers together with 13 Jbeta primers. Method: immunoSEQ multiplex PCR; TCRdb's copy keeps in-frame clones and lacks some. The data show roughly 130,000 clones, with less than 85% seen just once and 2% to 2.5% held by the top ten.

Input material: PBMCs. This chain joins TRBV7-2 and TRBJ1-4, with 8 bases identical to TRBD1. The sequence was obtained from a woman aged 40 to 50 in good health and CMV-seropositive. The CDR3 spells CASSVTGGNEKLFF. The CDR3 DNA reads TGTGCCAGCAGCGTCACAGGGGGAAATGAAAAACTGTTTTTT.